This T cell receptor beta chain stems from a study of cytomegalovirus exposure and HLA in healthy donors. Study-level information: In an earlier analysis, approximately 120 million unique TCR beta sequences were found from approximately 190 million T cells.

Notes on the study in general: Some V segments (TRBV6-2 and TRBV6-3 among them) were excluded as indistinguishable. Analyzed later, association rates of TCRs varied across HLA loci, with DRB1 most and HLA-C fewest.

Researchers ran the PCR with 60 Vbeta and 13 Jbeta primers. Repertoires were generated with immunoSEQ multiplex PCR, while TCRdb's copy carries only in-frame clones and drops some. Here the sample spans 65,000 to 70,000 clones, 68% being singletons. This clone was recorded once. Antigen unknown. This CDR3 has 13 residues. Germline CDR1 MNHEY, CDR2 SMNVEV (reference sequence). V dropped 2 bases and J dropped 13; count of bases not matched to a gene: 4. The sequence derives from a woman aged 30 to 39 in good health and CMV-seronegative. Sample: PBMCs. The rearrangement joins TRBV27 to TRBJ1-6; TRBD1 matches at 8 bases. The CDR3 sequence: CASSLDRGAPLHF. DNA for the CDR3: TGTGCCAGCAGTTTAGACAGGGGTGCCCCCCTCCACTTT.